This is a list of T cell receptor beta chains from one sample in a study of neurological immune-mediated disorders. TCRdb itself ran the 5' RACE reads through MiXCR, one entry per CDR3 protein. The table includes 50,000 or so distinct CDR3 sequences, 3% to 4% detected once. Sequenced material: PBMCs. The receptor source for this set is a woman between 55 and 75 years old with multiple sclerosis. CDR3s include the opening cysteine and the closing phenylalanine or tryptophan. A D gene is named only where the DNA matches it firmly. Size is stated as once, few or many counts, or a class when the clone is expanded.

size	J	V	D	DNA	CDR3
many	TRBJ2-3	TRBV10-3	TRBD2	TGTGCCATCAGTGAGTCGAAGACTAGCGGGAGTAGCACAGATACGCAGTATTTT	CAISESKTSGSSTDTQYF
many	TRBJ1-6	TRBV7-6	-	TGTGCCAGCAGCTCAGGTCCAGGACGGAATTCACCCCTCCACTTT	CASSSGPGRNSPLHF
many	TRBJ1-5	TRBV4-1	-	TGCGCCAGCAGCCAAGTATATTGGCCCGGTAGCAATCAGCCCCAGCATTTT	CASSQVYWPGSNQPQHF
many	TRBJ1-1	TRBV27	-	TGTGCCAGCAGTTTATTCCCCGAGGGGGGAGGCACTGAAGCTTTCTTT	CASSLFPEGGGTEAFF
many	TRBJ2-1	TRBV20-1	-	TGCAGTGCTAGCTCCCCCTACTCCTACAATGAGCAGTTCTTC	CSASSPYSYNEQFF
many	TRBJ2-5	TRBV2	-	TGTGCCAGCAGTGCTAGGAATCAGGGCCTAGAGACCCAGTACTTC	CASSARNQGLETQYF
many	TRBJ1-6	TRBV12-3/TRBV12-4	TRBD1	TGTGCCAGCAGTTTCGACCGGGGACAGAATAATTCACCCCTCCACTTT	CASSFDRGQNNSPLHF
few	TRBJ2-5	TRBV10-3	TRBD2	TGTGCCATCAGTGAGAAGCGGGAGATGGAGACCCAGTACTTC	CAISEKREMETQYF
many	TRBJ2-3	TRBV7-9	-	TGTGCCAGCAGCTTCCGGGACCCATTCACAGATACGCAGTATTTT	CASSFRDPFTDTQYF
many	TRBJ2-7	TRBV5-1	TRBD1	TGCGCCAGCAGCTTGGGTATCCAGGGGGCCCACGAGCAGTACTTC	CASSLGIQGAHEQYF
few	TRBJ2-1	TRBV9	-	TGTGCCAGCAGCGTAGCCGGGCTTTCCTACAATGAGCAGTTCTTC	CASSVAGLSYNEQFF
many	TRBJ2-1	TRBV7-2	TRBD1	TGTGCCAGCAGCTTATTGACAGGGGGCCTCGGGAATGAGCAGTTCTTC	CASSLLTGGLGNEQFF
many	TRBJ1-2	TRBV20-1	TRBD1	TGCAGTGCCCGGACAGGTGTGATCGGCTACACCTTC	CSARTGVIGYTF
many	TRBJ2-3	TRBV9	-	TGTGCCAGCAGCGTAGATCTAGATACGCAGTATTTT	CASSVDLDTQYF
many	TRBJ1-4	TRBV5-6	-	TGTGCCAGCAGCTTCTCCGGGGGACAAGGGGAACTGTTTTTT	CASSFSGGQGELFF
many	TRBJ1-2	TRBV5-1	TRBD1	TGCGCCAGCAGCGGGACGACAGGGAGGAAGGGCTACACCTTC	CASSGTTGRKGYTF
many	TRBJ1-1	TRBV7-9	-	TGTGCCAGCAGCTACCGTAAGGCCACTGAAGCTTTCTTT	CASSYRKATEAFF
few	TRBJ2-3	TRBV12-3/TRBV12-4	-	TGTGCCAGCAGACGAGGAACCGACACAGATACGCAGTATTTT	CASRRGTDTDTQYF
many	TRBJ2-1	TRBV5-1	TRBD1	TGCGCCAGCAGCCTACAGGGGCCACTCAATGAGCAGTTCTTC	CASSLQGPLNEQFF
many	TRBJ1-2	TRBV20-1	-	TGCAGTGCTAGAAAGGGGGACTATGGCTACACCTTC	CSARKGDYGYTF
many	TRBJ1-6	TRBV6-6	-	TGTGCCAGCACCACAATGGACTGGAATTCACCCCTCCACTTT	CASTTMDWNSPLHF
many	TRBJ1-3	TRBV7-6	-	TGTGCCAGCAGCCCCCTAGGCTCTGGAAACACCATATATTTT	CASSPLGSGNTIYF
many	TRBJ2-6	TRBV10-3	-	TGTGCCATCAGTGAGCAGGGGCTCTCTGGGGCCAACGTCCTGACTTTC	CAISEQGLSGANVLTF
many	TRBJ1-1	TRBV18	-	TGTGCCAGCTCATCGAACACTGAAGCTTTCTTT	CASSSNTEAFF
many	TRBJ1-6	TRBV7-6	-	TGTGCCAGCTTAAAGGAGCCTTCCTATTCACCCCTCCACTTT	CASLKEPSYSPLHF